This T cell receptor beta chain was found in a study of diagnostic markers for celiac disease (dated by TCRdb to 2019 to 2021). A remark on this clonotype: Its antigen is unknown.

For sequencing, an Illumina MiSeq was employed. The reads, reprocessed by TCRdb, yield one row per CDR3 protein sequence and no DNA. The sample has some 1,500 distinct CDR3 sequences on record. Of the sample, roughly 15% is held by the ten largest clones. Source material: either unsorted cells or a sorted T cell fraction (not recorded which). The clonotype was recovered from a human donor.

The CDR3 reads CASSLAIPGEQYF. This receptor chain uses TRBV7-9 and TRBJ2-7. Inclusive of the bounding cysteine and phenylalanine, the CDR3 is 13 residues long. DNA is not recorded here. CDR1 and CDR2, looked up from the germline V gene (reference sequence), are SEHNR and FQNEAQ.